The 8 T cell receptor beta chains below were found in one sample sequenced in a study of blood T cell repertoires in COVID-19. Only in-frame clones appear in the TCRdb table, and some are missing; sequencing was by immunoSEQ multiplex PCR. The data hold around 260,000 clones, with more than 85% observed a single time. The sequenced sample was peripheral blood. The receptors derive from a person aged 18-35 years with COVID-19, enrolled during active disease.

The chain combines TRBV7-2 with TRBJ1-2, with D perhaps matching TRBD1 (5 bases). Trimming took 1 base from V and 2 from J, leaving 11 bases between them. Germline assignment: CDR1 SGHTA and CDR2 FQGNSA. CDR3 length: 15 amino acids. The CDR3 region is CASSLGLGLNYGYTF. Here the CDR3 DNA reads TGTGCCAGCAGCTTAGGTCTGGGACTCAACTATGGCTACACCTTC.

The rearrangement uses TRBV5-4 and TRBJ1-6, with 8 bases lining up with TRBD1. The CDR3 loop spans 15 amino acids. Germline V gives CDR1 SGHNT, CDR2 YYREEE (reference sequence). V trimming: 0 bases; J trimming: 13 bases; junction bases outside the gene matches: 9. The CDR3 region is CASSLGGQVGRPLHF. In nucleotides, the CDR3 is TGTGCCAGCAGCTTGGGGGGACAGGTCGGGCGCCCCCTCCACTTT. The full variable domain, completed using reference TRBV5-4 and TRBJ1-6, is ETGVTQSPTHLIKTRGQQVTLRCSSQSGHNTVSWYQQALGQGPQFIFQYYREEENGRGNFPPRFSGLQFPNYSSELNVNALELDDSALYLCASSLGGQVGRPLHFGNGTRLTVT.

This clone was seen only once. The genes are TRBV14 and TRBJ2-7, with a weak D call TRBD1 (6 bases). The CDR3 has 14 residues. CDR1 is SGHDN, CDR2 FVKESK, per germline. Trimming took off 4 bases at V and 6 bases at J, with 16 bases between the two ends. CDR3 coding DNA: TGTGCCAGCAGCCCGAGACTCAGGGGCGGCGAGCAGTACTTC. Residues: CASSPRLRGGEQYF.

This clone was detected only once. The CDR3 DNA reads as TGTGCCAGCAGCTCCACAGATACGCAGTATTTT. The encoded protein is CASSSTDTQYF. The V gene is TRBV27, the J gene TRBJ2-3; D remains ambiguous. The germline CDR1 and CDR2 sequences are MNHEY and SMNVEV (reference sequence). The CDR3 consists of 11 residues. The V end was cut by 6 bases, the J end by 2 bases, with 3 bases between.

The CDR3 DNA is TGTGCCAGCAGCCAAGGGGGCTCGGTGGCCGAGCAGTACTTC. It codes for CASSQGGSVAEQYF. The chain joins TRBV3-1 (or the pseudogene TRBV3-2) to TRBJ2-7; D is possibly TRBD1 (5 bases). V gave up 1 base and J gave up 6 bases, with 13 bases separating them. The CDR3 is made up of 14 amino acids. From germline, CDR1 is LGHDT and CDR2 YNNKEL (reference sequence).

V gene TRBV9 combines with J gene TRBJ1-5; 9 nucleotides line up with TRBD1. V was clipped by 0 bases and J by 7 bases; unmatched bases: 5. CDR1 and CDR2 from the germline V gene are SGDLS and YYNGEE. The CDR3 sequence is 15 residues long. The DNA of the CDR3 is TGTGCCAGCAGCGTAGGGGGACAGGGAAACCAGCCCCAGCATTTT. This encodes CASSVGGQGNQPQHF.

This clone was seen once. The rearrangement links TRBV10-3 to TRBJ2-5, with D uncertain. This CDR3 has 13 amino acids. The germline V and J ends were trimmed by 3 bases and 1 base, with 6 bases remaining between them. Germline V gene data show CDR1 as ENHRY and CDR2 as SYGVKD. The CDR3 sequence is CAISEYSQETQYF. The DNA of the CDR3 is TGTGCCATCAGTGAATACAGCCAAGAGACCCAGTACTTC.

This chain links TRBV5-5 with TRBJ2-7; unclear D gene. The CDR3 spans 12 residues. Germline assignment: CDR1 SGHKS and CDR2 YYEKEE (reference sequence). The V end lost 2 bases, the J end lost 5 bases, and 8 bases lay between the germline ends. CDR3 DNA sequence: TGTGCCAGCAGCTTCTCCTTTCACGAGCAGTACTTC. This translates into CASSFSFHEQYF. Using reference TRBV5-5 and TRBJ2-7 for the parts outside the CDR3, the full variable domain is DAGVTQSPTHLIKTRGQQVTLRCSPISGHKSVSWYQQVLGQGPQFIFQYYEKEERGRGNFPDRFSARQFPNYSSELNVNALLLGDSALYLCASSFSFHEQYFGPGTRLTVT.